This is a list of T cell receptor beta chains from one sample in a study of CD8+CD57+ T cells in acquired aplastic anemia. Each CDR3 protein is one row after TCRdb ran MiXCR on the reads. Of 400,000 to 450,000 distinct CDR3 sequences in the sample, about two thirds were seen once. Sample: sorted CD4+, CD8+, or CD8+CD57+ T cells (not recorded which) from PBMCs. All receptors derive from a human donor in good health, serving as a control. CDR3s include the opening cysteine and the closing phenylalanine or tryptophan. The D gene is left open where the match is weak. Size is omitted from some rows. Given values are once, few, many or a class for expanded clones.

DNA: TGTGCCAGCAGCCTAGACCAGCCCCCGGGGACACCCCTCCACTTT; CDR3: CASSLDQPPGTPLHF; size: -; D: -; J: TRBJ1-6; V: TRBV9
DNA: TGTGCCAGCAGGTCAGGGGTTGCTGGCTCCGACTTC; CDR3: CASRSGVAGSDF; size: -; D: -; J: TRBJ1-2; V: TRBV7-2
DNA: TGCAGTGCTAGCTCGGAATCCGATACTGAAAAACTGTTTTTT; CDR3: CSASSESDTEKLFF; size: -; D: -; J: TRBJ1-4; V: TRBV20-1
DNA: TGTGCCATCCACCCGGCAGGGGGCAAGGACACTGAAGCTTTCTTT; CDR3: CAIHPAGGKDTEAFF; size: -; D: TRBD1; J: TRBJ1-1; V: TRBV10-3
DNA: TGTGCCAGCAGCGTGGCGGGCAAGTACTTC; CDR3: CASSVAGKYF; size: -; D: -; J: TRBJ2-7; V: TRBV9
DNA: -; CDR3: CASSSLDGYTFGYF; size: -; D: -; J: TRBJ2-5; V: TRBV7-2
DNA: TGTGCCAGCAGCGTAGGCGGACAAGAGGCAGAGCAGACTTTT; CDR3: CASSVGGQEAEQTF; size: once; D: -; J: TRBJ2-3; V: TRBV9
DNA: TGCGCCAGCAGCGTAGCGGGACTAGCGGTTCATGAGCAGTTCTTC; CDR3: CASSVAGLAVHEQFF; size: -; D: TRBD2; J: TRBJ2-1; V: TRBV5-1
DNA: TGCGCCAGCAGCCAAGTTGAGTTCTACGAGCAGTACTTC; CDR3: CASSQVEFYEQYF; size: -; D: -; J: TRBJ2-7; V: TRBV4-1
DNA: TGTGCCAGCAGCTTAGTGGCGGGGGAACGCTACGAGCAGTACTTC; CDR3: CASSLVAGERYEQYF; size: -; D: TRBD2; J: TRBJ2-7; V: TRBV7-2
DNA: TGTGCCAGCAGAGACCCCACAGGGGACGGTAGAGAGACCCAGTACTTC; CDR3: CASRDPTGDGRETQYF; size: once; D: TRBD1; J: TRBJ2-5; V: TRBV6-1
DNA: TGCGCCAGCAGCCAAGATAGGGCGGGTGGGGGCTACACCTTC; CDR3: CASSQDRAGGGYTF; size: -; D: -; J: TRBJ1-2; V: TRBV7-3
DNA: TGTGCCAGCAGAGGGTGGGAAACTGAAGCTTTCTTT; CDR3: CASRGWETEAFF; size: many; D: -; J: TRBJ1-1; V: TRBV6-1
DNA: TGTGCCAGCAGCGTCAGGGCCAGCGCTGACGCTTTCTTT; CDR3: CASSVRASADAFF; size: -; D: -; J: TRBJ1-1; V: TRBV7-2
DNA: TGCAGTGCTAGTATCGGGGGACGCGCTGATACGCAGTATTTT; CDR3: CSASIGGRADTQYF; size: many; D: -; J: TRBJ2-3; V: TRBV20-1
DNA: TGTGCCAGCAGTTCCCTAACAGGGGGCGCTTCACCCCTCCACTTT; CDR3: CASSSLTGGASPLHF; size: few; D: TRBD1; J: TRBJ1-6; V: TRBV12-3/TRBV12-4
DNA: TGTGCCAGCAGCTTAGGAGGAATGGGCCCAACTTGGGACGAGCAGTACTTC; CDR3: CASSLGGMGPTWDEQYF; size: -; D: -; J: TRBJ2-7; V: TRBV7-8
DNA: TGTGCTAGCAGGTACGGGCCCCGGGGGAATAACAATGAGCAGTTCTTC; CDR3: CASRYGPRGNNNEQFF; size: many; D: -; J: TRBJ2-1; V: TRBV7-7